This T cell receptor beta chain was obtained from a study of blood T cell repertoires in COVID-19. Study-wide background: Acute and convalescent COVID-19 samples came from the United States, Italy and Spain. The analysed material was cDNA or gDNA that came from T cells, B-cell-depleted T cells, or PBMCs.

In germline, CDR1 is MNHEY, CDR2 SMNVEV (reference sequence). The CDR3 extends over 17 amino acids. V was clipped by 5 bases and J by 0 bases, with 14 bases between them. Some clones are missing from TCRdb's copy, which holds only in-frame ones; the method was immunoSEQ multiplex PCR. The top ten clones hold 0.97% of a sample with 100,000 or so clones, roughly nine tenths of them seen once. The chain uses TRBV27 and TRBJ2-6; perhaps TRBD2 as D (6 bases). Sample: peripheral blood. The receptor comes from a man in his sixties with acute or convalescent COVID-19. The CDR3 protein is CASSAGGALSGANVLTF. The CDR3 DNA reads TGTGCCAGCAGTGCCGGGGGAGCGCTCTCTGGGGCCAACGTCCTGACTTTC. Using reference TRBV27 and TRBJ2-6 for the parts outside the CDR3, the full variable domain is EAQVTQNPRYLITVTGKKLTVTCSQNMNHEYMSWYRQDPGLGLRQIYYSMNVEVTDKGDVPEGYKVSRKEKRNFPLILESPSPNQTSLYFCASSAGGALSGANVLTFGAGSRLTVL.